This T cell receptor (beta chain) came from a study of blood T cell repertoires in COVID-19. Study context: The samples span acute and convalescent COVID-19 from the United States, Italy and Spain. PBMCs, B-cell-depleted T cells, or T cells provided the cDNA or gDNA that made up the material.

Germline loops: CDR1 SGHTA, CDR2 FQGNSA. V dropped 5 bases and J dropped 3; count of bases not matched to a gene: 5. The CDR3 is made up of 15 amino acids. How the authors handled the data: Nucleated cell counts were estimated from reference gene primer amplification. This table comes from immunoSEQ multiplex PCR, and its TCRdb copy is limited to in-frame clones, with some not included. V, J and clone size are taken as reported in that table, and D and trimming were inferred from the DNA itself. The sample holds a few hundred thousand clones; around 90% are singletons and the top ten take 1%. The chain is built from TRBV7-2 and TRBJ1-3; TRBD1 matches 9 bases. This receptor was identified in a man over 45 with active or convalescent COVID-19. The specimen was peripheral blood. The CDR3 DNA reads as TGTGCCAGCAGCACCACAGGGGGCGGTGGAAACACCATATATTTT. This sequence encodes CASSTTGGGGNTIYF.